The clone carrying this T cell receptor (beta chain) appeared a single time. Its antigen is still unknown. This sample stems from a study of cytomegalovirus exposure and HLA in healthy donors. Points from the study as a whole: Rarity held for most TCR sequences, but there were some public TCRs that occurred in many donors.

This table comes from immunoSEQ multiplex PCR, and its TCRdb copy is limited to in-frame clones, with some not included. The sample carries about 180,000 clones, around nine tenths recorded once. The V and J ends lost 4 bases and 4 bases, in that order; junction bases with no gene match: 16. CDR3 size: 18 residues. The V gene's germline CDR1 is SEHNR and CDR2 FQNEAQ (reference sequence). An approximately 120-subject validation cohort, separate from the approximately 670-subject first cohort, supplied the donors. Sequencing was performed on PBMCs. This TCR came from a woman aged 25 to 45 in good health and CMV-seronegative. The chain links TRBV7-9 to TRBJ2-1; TRBD1 matches 7 bases. CDR3 nucleotides: TGTGCCAGCAGCTCCTCAACGTCTCGGCACAGGGGATACAATGAGCAGTTCTTC. Its protein is CASSSSTSRHRGYNEQFF.